Below, 32 T cell receptor beta chains from the same sample are listed, as sequenced in a study of T cells after yellow fever vaccination. TCRdb independently ran MiXCR on the 5' RACE reads; one entry per CDR3 protein. Here the sample spans 200,000 to 300,000 distinct CDR3 sequences, about 7% being singletons. Sequencing was performed on CD4+ T cells sorted from PBMCs, taken on the day of the yellow fever booster vaccination. Receptors were obtained from a man under 40 who received the YFV17D yellow fever vaccine.

This clonotype was detected ten times or more. The chain carries TRBV28 and TRBJ2-5; the D gene is possibly TRBD2 (6 bases). The CDR3 extends over 15 amino acids. V gave up 3 bases and J gave up 2 bases, with 13 bases separating them. CDR1 and CDR2 from the germline V gene are MDHEN and SYDVKM. Here the CDR3 DNA reads TGTGCCAGCAGTTTCCGGGGAGGTGGACAAGAGACCCAGTACTTC. Protein: CASSFRGGGQETQYF.

This clonotype was detected many times. J is TRBJ2-1 and V is TRBV24-1, with TRBD2 identical over 15 bases. The CDR3 is 16 residues long. V was pared by 5 bases and J by 7 bases, with 5 bases of the junction left unmatched. CDR1 and CDR2 (germline): KGHDR, SFDVKD. The CDR3 protein is CATSGRTSGRGNEQFF. The CDR3 bases are TGTGCCACCAGTGGACGGACTAGCGGGAGGGGGAATGAGCAGTTCTTC.

Only a few counts were recorded for this clonotype. This chain uses TRBV9 with TRBJ2-4, with 9 bases that match TRBD1. Trimming removed 5 bases from V and 8 bases from J; junction bases left unmatched: 8. The CDR3 length is 14 residues. Germline V gives CDR1 SGDLS, CDR2 YYNGEE. CDR3 DNA: TGTGCCAGCAGTCCCACGGGGGACAGGGACATTCAGTACTTC. Amino acid sequence: CASSPTGDRDIQYF.

This clonotype was detected ten times or more. CDR3 bases: TGTGCCACCAGCAGGGACAGGGGCCACGAGCAGTACTTC. This codes for CATSRDRGHEQYF. The rearrangement uses TRBV24-1 and TRBJ2-7, with TRBD1 matching over 10 bases. The CDR3 runs to 13 residues. Germline V gene data show CDR1 as KGHDR and CDR2 as SFDVKD. V shed 7 bases and J 5 bases; nucleotides not matched to a gene: 4.

The V call is TRBV10-3, the J call TRBJ2-6, with 7 bases identical to TRBD1. V trimming: 4 bases; J trimming: 2 bases; junction bases outside the gene matches: 2. The CDR3 loop spans 15 amino acids. Looked up from germline, CDR1 is ENHRY and CDR2 is SYGVKD. As DNA, the CDR3 is TGTGCCATCAGTGTAACAGGGGCTGGGGCCAACGTCCTGACTTTC. It specifies CAISVTGAGANVLTF.

The chain has TRBV5-1 and TRBJ2-1, with a possible D match to TRBD2 (6 bases). CDR1 and CDR2 (germline): SGHRS, YFSETQ. The length of the CDR3 is 15 residues. V was trimmed by 0 bases and J by 3 bases, leaving 10 bases between them. CDR3 loop: CASSLERANYNEQFF. CDR3 in DNA: TGCGCCAGCAGCTTGGAGCGGGCAAACTACAATGAGCAGTTCTTC.

The genes are TRBV20-1 and TRBJ2-1; D is unresolved. The CDR3 extends over 14 amino acids. Germline CDR1 DFQATT, CDR2 SNEGSKA (reference sequence). Trimming removed 3 bases from V and 10 bases from J, with 19 bases in between. CDR3 in amino acids: CSARSRTRFWEQFF. DNA of the CDR3: TGCAGTGCTAGGAGTAGGACGCGATTCTGGGAGCAGTTCTTC.

This clonotype has ten or more counts. The V and J genes are TRBV3-1 and TRBJ1-2; no firm D call. Germline V gene sequence: CDR1 LGHDT, CDR2 YNNKEL (reference sequence). The CDR3 consists of 12 residues. The V end was cut by 3 bases, the J end by 1 base, with 3 bases between. CDR3 residues: CASSQGNYGYTF. The DNA for the CDR3 is TGTGCCAGCAGCCAGGGTAACTATGGCTACACCTTC.

This sequence joins TRBV15 and TRBJ1-6; 8 bases map to TRBD1. J gave up 5 bases and V 2 bases, and 2 bases lay outside the gene matches. The V gene's germline CDR1 is LNHNV and CDR2 YYDKDF (reference sequence). The CDR3 extends over 15 amino acids. CDR3 sequence: CATSRQTGDNSPLHF. In DNA, the CDR3 is TGTGCCACCAGCAGACAGACAGGGGATAATTCACCCCTCCACTTT.

This chain connects TRBV6-5 to TRBJ2-4, with 7 positions matching TRBD2. This CDR3 has 14 residues. V gave up 6 bases and J gave up 8 bases; unmatched junction bases: 10. Germline V gene lookup returns CDR1 MNHEY and CDR2 SVGAGI. CDR3 sequence: CASSHRGRGDIQYF. The CDR3 DNA sequence: TGTGCCAGCAGCCACCGGGGGAGGGGAGACATTCAGTACTTC.

This clonotype has just a few counts. This chain connects TRBV7-2 to TRBJ2-7, with a weak D call TRBD2 (5 bases). The CDR3 runs to 13 residues. V was trimmed by 4 bases and J by 6 bases, leaving 13 bases between them. Per the germline V gene, CDR1 is SGHTA and CDR2 is FQGNSA. In DNA, the CDR3 is TGTGCCAGCAGCTCCAGGACCCGGGGCGAGCAGTACTTC. It specifies CASSSRTRGEQYF.

The chain carries TRBV10-3 and TRBJ1-2, with D possibly being TRBD1 (6 bases). The V gene lost 0 bases and the J gene lost 6 bases, with 11 bases spanning the gap. The CDR3 is 14 amino acids. Germline CDR1 is ENHRY and CDR2 is SYGVKD. CDR3 sequence: CAISESAGDNGYTF. CDR3 coding DNA: TGTGCCATCAGTGAGTCGGCAGGGGACAATGGCTACACCTTC.

This clonotype has at least ten counts. The chain carries TRBV5-1 and TRBJ2-3, with 15 bases lining up with TRBD2. Germline V CDR1 and CDR2: SGHRS, YFSETQ. The V segment lost 4 bases and the J segment 6 bases; nucleotides outside the gene matches: 12. The CDR3 loop spans 18 amino acids. Here the CDR3 reads CASSPGLAGGTLGDTQYF. In nucleotides, the CDR3 is TGCGCCAGCAGCCCTGGACTAGCGGGAGGGACCCTTGGGGATACGCAGTATTTT. The variable domain in full, with the rest retrieved from reference TRBV5-1 and TRBJ2-3, is KAGVTQTPRYLIKTRGQQVTLSCSPISGHRSVSWYQQTPGQGLQFLFEYFSETQRNKGNFPGRFSGRQFSNSRSEMNVSTLELGDSALYLCASSPGLAGGTLGDTQYFGPGTRLTVL.

This clonotype has a count of ten or more. This chain links TRBV20-1 with TRBJ2-3; TRBD2 aligns across 7 bases. Losses at the gene ends were 7 bases for V and 5 bases for J; bases not matched to a gene: 12. This CDR3 comprises 14 residues. Per the germline V gene, CDR1 is DFQATT and CDR2 is SNEGSKA (reference sequence). CDR3 nucleotide sequence: TGCAGTGTCAAGCGGGGCGGGAGAGGAGATACGCAGTATTTT. Amino acid sequence: CSVKRGGRGDTQYF.

At least ten counts were recorded for this clonotype. The rearrangement uses TRBV7-2 and TRBJ2-1, with D possibly matching TRBD1 (5 bases). CDR1 and CDR2 from the germline V gene are SGHTA and FQGNSA. Between the trimmed V and J ends, which lost 5 bases and 1 base, there was a span of 15 bases. CDR3 length equals 16 residues. CDR3 sequence (DNA): TGTGCCAGCAGCCCGCATGTGGCAGGGTCCTACAATGAGCAGTTCTTC. Its translation: CASSPHVAGSYNEQFF.

This clonotype occurred a few times. V usage is TRBV6-2 or TRBV6-3 and J usage is TRBJ2-5, with D hard to call. From germline, CDR1 is MNHEY and CDR2 SVGEGT. This CDR3 has 12 amino acids. The V gene lost 2 bases and the J gene lost 4 bases, with 5 bases spanning the gap. The CDR3 DNA reads TGTGCCAGCAGTTACGCCGGAGAGACCCAGTACTTC. Its protein is CASSYAGETQYF.

The table lists this clonotype with a few counts. This sequence joins TRBV15 and TRBJ2-1, with 7 bases that match TRBD1. The V gene's germline CDR1 is LNHNV and CDR2 YYDKDF (reference sequence). This CDR3 is 14 amino acids long. The V segment lost 8 bases and the J segment 6 bases; nucleotides outside the gene matches: 10. The CDR3 nucleotides are TGTGCCACCGGGACAGCCACTTTTGCCAATGAGCAGTTCTTC. Protein product: CATGTATFANEQFF. Drawing the rest from reference TRBV15 and TRBJ2-1, the complete variable domain is DAMVIQNPRYQVTQFGKPVTLSCSQTLNHNVMYWYQQKSSQAPKLLFHYYDKDFNNEADTPDNFQSRRPNTSFCFLDIRSPGLGDTAMYLCATGTATFANEQFFGPGTRLTVL.

This clonotype was counted ten times or more. This chain joins TRBV20-1 and TRBJ2-5; unclear D gene. The V end was cut by 7 bases, the J end by 0 bases, with 18 bases between. CDR3 size: 15 residues. The germline CDR1 and CDR2 sequences are DFQATT and SNEGSKA (reference sequence). In nucleotides, the CDR3 is TGCAGTGAGGCCAGCCCCCATACCTACCAAGAGACCCAGTACTTC. It specifies CSEASPHTYQETQYF.

This clonotype was counted only a few times. This chain links TRBV2 with TRBJ2-1; D not resolved. The CDR3 loop spans 13 amino acids. Germline lookup yields CDR1 SNHLY and CDR2 FYNNEI. V was trimmed by 7 bases and J by 2 bases, leaving 9 bases between them. CDR3 sequence reads: CASKLFPYNEQFF. CDR3 nucleotide sequence: TGTGCCAGCAAACTTTTTCCCTACAATGAGCAGTTCTTC.

This clonotype was seen at least ten times. This rearrangement joins TRBV5-1 to TRBJ2-3; D unresolved. The CDR3 has 11 residues. Germline V lookup: CDR1 SGHRS, CDR2 YFSETQ. With 4 bases removed from V and 2 bases from J, the gap between germline ends came to 2 bases. This CDR3 reads CASSDTDTQYF. CDR3 sequence (DNA): TGCGCCAGCAGCGACACAGATACGCAGTATTTT.

The chain has TRBV6-5 and TRBJ2-3, with a tentative D call TRBD2 (5 bases). V lost 3 bases and J 3 bases, leaving 13 bases between the germline ends. There are 15 residues in the CDR3. Germline V gives CDR1 MNHEY, CDR2 SVGAGI. CDR3 bases: TGTGCCAGCAGTTATAGGCTAGCCCCGACAGATACGCAGTATTTT. This gives the protein CASSYRLAPTDTQYF.

A note on this clonotype: A much more abundant neighbour one base away suggests this may be a read error. The rearrangement joins TRBV5-1 to TRBJ2-1; D not resolved. The CDR3 covers 14 residues. CDR1 is SGHRS, CDR2 YFSETQ, per germline. Deletions cut 0 bases from V and 3 bases from J, with 7 bases between. CDR3 in amino acids: CASSLEGLYNEQFF. CDR3 DNA sequence: TGCGCCAGCAGCTTGGAGGGCCTCTACAATGAGCAGTTCTTC.

The table lists this clonotype with many counts. The junction departs from the called germline gene at one end, perhaps through a read error. The V and J genes are TRBV20-1 and TRBJ1-1; D unresolved. There are 11 residues in the CDR3. Germline V gene lookup returns CDR1 DFQATT and CDR2 SNEGSKA (reference sequence). CDR3 sequence reads: CSVRANTEAFF. CDR3 sequence (DNA): TGCAGTGTTAGAGCCAACACTGAAGCTTTCTTT.

This clonotype has a handful of counts. The chain is built from TRBV29-1 and TRBJ2-3; either TRBD1 or TRBD2 may supply D (5 bases each). Trimming took 6 bases from V and 5 from J, leaving 12 bases between them. The CDR3 runs to 12 residues. Germline V gene lookup returns CDR1 SQVTM and CDR2 ANQGSEA. CDR3 region: CSVDGAVDTQYF. CDR3 DNA: TGCAGCGTCGACGGGGCTGTAGATACGCAGTATTTT.

As for this clonotype: The junction differs from germline at one of its ends, possibly a read error. The CDR3, as DNA: TGTGCCAGCAGTTACTCCCTGGGAGGAACCGGGGAGCTGATTTTT. Translated: CASSYSLGGTGELIF. The V and J genes are TRBV6-2 or TRBV6-3 and TRBJ2-2; D possibly corresponds to TRBD2 (6 bases). Germline V gene sequence: CDR1 MNHEY, CDR2 SVGEGT. The CDR3 extends over 15 amino acids.

This clonotype was detected many times. This chain links TRBV28 with TRBJ2-1; maybe TRBD2 (5 bases). Germline CDR1 is MDHEN and CDR2 is SYDVKM. There are 13 residues in the CDR3. V lost 8 bases and J 9 bases, leaving 17 bases between the germline ends. In DNA, the CDR3 is TGTGCCAGCGAGGACTCGCTAGTTGGTGAGCAGTTCTTC. Its protein product is CASEDSLVGEQFF.

V is TRBV4-2 and J is TRBJ2-3, with 9 bases fitting TRBD1. V was pared by 4 bases and J by 3 bases, with 17 bases of the junction left unmatched. Germline CDR1 is LGHNA and CDR2 is YNFKEQ. The CDR3 length is 19 residues. The CDR3 DNA sequence: TGTGCCAGCAGCCCGAGAATCCCGGGACAGGGAGTTTGGACAGATACGCAGTATTTT. Translated: CASSPRIPGQGVWTDTQYF.

The V and J genes are TRBV6-5 and TRBJ2-7, with D possibly being TRBD2 (7 bases). Trimming left V 2 bases short and J 4 bases short, with 15 bases between. The CDR3 loop spans 15 amino acids. Germline CDR1 reads MNHEY; CDR2 reads SVGAGI. CDR3 sequence reads: CASSYRGATIYEQYF. CDR3 nucleotide sequence: TGTGCCAGCAGTTACCGGGGGGCGACCATTTACGAGCAGTACTTC.

A few counts support this clonotype. This chain joins TRBV20-1 and TRBJ2-1; the match to TRBD2 covers 9 bases. The junction had 11 bases not matched to a gene; V was cut back by 5 bases and J by 6 bases. The length of the CDR3 is 15 residues. Germline V CDR1 and CDR2: DFQATT, SNEGSKA (reference sequence). This chain's CDR3 is CSAEALAGRRNEQFF. Written as DNA, the CDR3 is TGCAGTGCTGAGGCGCTAGCGGGACGTCGCAATGAGCAGTTCTTC.

This clonotype was seen repeatedly, ten times or more. This chain links TRBV7-9 with TRBJ2-3; D unresolved. The germline gives CDR1 SEHNR, CDR2 FQNEAQ (reference sequence). Deletions cut 3 bases from V and 7 bases from J, with 8 bases between. CDR3 length: 12 amino acids. The CDR3 protein is CASSLELYTQYF. CDR3 bases: TGTGCCAGCAGCTTGGAGTTATATACGCAGTATTTT. The entire variable domain, with the rest obtained from reference TRBV7-9 and TRBJ2-3, is as follows: DTGVSQNPRHKITKRGQNVTFRCDPISEHNRLYWYRQTLGQGPEFLTYFQNEAQLEKSRLLSDRFSAERPKGSFSTLEIQRTEQGDSAMYLCASSLELYTQYFGPGTRLTVL.

This clonotype came up many times. CDR3 protein: CASLRGTGNTEAFF. DNA of the CDR3: TGTGCCAGCTTAAGGGGGACTGGGAACACTGAAGCTTTCTTT. The chain is built from TRBV28 and TRBJ1-1; D might be TRBD1 (6 bases). Germline CDR1 reads MDHEN; CDR2 reads SYDVKM. The CDR3 consists of 14 residues. V was cut by 8 bases and J by 1 base, with 14 bases left in between.

This clonotype occurred many times. The chain carries TRBV28 and TRBJ2-1; TRBD2 might be the D (6 bases). Trimming removed 7 bases at V and 0 bases at J, with 16 bases between. This CDR3 comprises 16 residues. CDR1 is MDHEN and CDR2 is SYDVKM in the germline V gene. CDR3 region: CASKSNGGTSYNEQFF. The CDR3 DNA reads as TGTGCCAGCAAATCCAACGGAGGGACCTCCTACAATGAGCAGTTCTTC. The full variable domain, with the rest looked up from reference TRBV28 and TRBJ2-1, is DVKVTQSSRYLVKRTGEKVFLECVQDMDHENMFWYRQDPGLGLRLIYFSYDVKMKEKGDIPEGYSVSREKKERFSLILESASTNQTSMYLCASKSNGGTSYNEQFFGPGTRLTVL.